This entry lists 14 T cell receptor beta chains sequenced from one sample in a study of OX40 agonist ivuxolimab in advanced cancers. The library was prepared using the immunoSEQ multiplex PCR assay. This is the immuneACCESS table as TCRdb keeps it, with only in-frame sequences that have V and J called. A part of the clones is gone; compared with another copy, unresolved V genes explain less than half, and the rest is unexplained. The sample data list tens of thousands of clones, and 80% to 95% of these were observed just once. The top ten constitute 25% of the sample. Sequencing was performed on CD4+ or CD8+ T cells sorted from blood, taken in a trial of the OX40 agonist ivuxolimab. The source of these receptors is an adult with an advanced solid tumor such as melanoma, head and neck, liver or kidney cancer.

This clone was counted a single time. The chain joins TRBV7-9 to TRBJ2-7; no clear D gene. Trimming removed 10 bases from V and 0 bases from J, with 7 bases in between. The CDR3 is 11 amino acids. Germline values: CDR1 SEHNR, CDR2 FQNEAQ (reference sequence). CDR3 DNA: TGTGCCATGGGCAACTCCTACGAGCAGTACTTC. It codes for CAMGNSYEQYF.

The chain couples TRBV9 to TRBJ2-7, with TRBD1 as a possible D gene (7 bases). The CDR3 is 15 residues long. Looked up from germline, CDR1 is SGDLS and CDR2 is YYNGEE. Trimming cost V 4 bases and J 1 base, with 15 bases left between them. The CDR3: CASSRAGGPSYEQYF. Written as DNA, the CDR3 is TGTGCCAGCAGCAGGGCAGGGGGGCCTTCCTACGAGCAGTACTTC.

The chain has TRBV7-9 and TRBJ2-7, with D tentatively TRBD1 or TRBD2 (5 bases each). The CDR3 consists of 14 residues. V was pared by 3 bases and J by 2 bases, with 11 bases between. Germline values: CDR1 SEHNR, CDR2 FQNEAQ (reference sequence). The CDR3 is CASSLIQGAYEQYF. In DNA, the CDR3 is TGTGCCAGCAGCTTGATTCAGGGAGCCTACGAGCAGTACTTC. The full variable domain, completed using reference TRBV7-9 and TRBJ2-7, is DTGVSQNPRHKITKRGQNVTFRCDPISEHNRLYWYRQTLGQGPEFLTYFQNEAQLEKSRLLSDRFSAERPKGSFSTLEIQRTEQGDSAMYLCASSLIQGAYEQYFGPGTRLTVT.

The chain has TRBV10-1 and TRBJ2-2; maybe TRBD1 (6 bases). Trimming cost V 2 bases and J 3 bases, with 13 bases left between them. The CDR3 totals 16 residues. Germline-derived CDR1 and CDR2 are WNHNN and SYGVQD (reference sequence). The DNA for the CDR3 is TGCGCCAGCAGTGAGCAAACAGGGTGGGACACCGGGGAGCTGTTTTTT. Protein sequence: CASSEQTGWDTGELFF.

J is TRBJ2-5 and V is TRBV7-9; 8 nucleotides match TRBD1. From germline, CDR1 is SEHNR and CDR2 FQNEAQ (reference sequence). The V and J ends lost 5 bases and 5 bases, in that order; junction bases with no gene match: 10. There are 15 residues in the CDR3. CDR3 in DNA: TGTGCCAGCAGCCCACCCCGGACAGGGCCGGAGACCCAGTACTTC. Protein product: CASSPPRTGPETQYF.

The V and J genes are TRBV10-3 and TRBJ1-3; no clear D gene. The length of the CDR3 is 15 residues. Germline values: CDR1 ENHRY, CDR2 SYGVKD. Trimming cost V 0 bases and J 1 base, with 7 bases left between them. This CDR3 reads CAISESEQSGNTIYF. In DNA form, the CDR3 reads TGTGCCATCAGTGAGTCGGAGCAGTCTGGAAACACCATATATTTT.

V usage is TRBV27 and J usage is TRBJ2-7; TRBD2 aligns across 7 bases. V was clipped by 5 bases and J by 2 bases; unmatched bases: 9. The CDR3 consists of 15 residues. Germline V gene sequence: CDR1 MNHEY, CDR2 SMNVEV (reference sequence). CDR3 region: CASSPRGAGPYEQYF. In nucleotides, the CDR3 is TGTGCCAGCAGTCCCCGAGGAGCGGGGCCCTACGAGCAGTACTTC.

The gene calls are TRBV13 and TRBJ1-4, with 8 positions matching TRBD1. This CDR3 is 15 amino acids long. V was pared by 2 bases and J by 4 bases, with 3 bases of the junction left unmatched. Germline lookup yields CDR1 PRHDT and CDR2 FYEKMQ (reference sequence). The CDR3 DNA sequence: TGTGCCAGCAGCTTAAGGACAGGGATTAATGAAAAACTGTTTTTT. Its translation: CASSLRTGINEKLFF.

The rearrangement joins TRBV29-1 to TRBJ2-2, with 9 bases identical to TRBD1. The germline CDR1 and CDR2 sequences are SQVTM and ANQGSEA. The V segment lost 7 bases and the J segment 6 bases; nucleotides outside the gene matches: 12. This CDR3 has 15 amino acids. Written as DNA, the CDR3 is TGCAGCGCCGAGACGGACAGGGGTTATCCCGGGGAGCTGTTTTTT. Residues: CSAETDRGYPGELFF.

The table lists this clone with a count of one. J is TRBJ2-5 and V is TRBV11-3; TRBD2 matches 10 bases. The germline V gene has CDR1 SGHNT and CDR2 YENEEA. V lost 2 bases and J lost 5; bases outside the gene matches: 8. The CDR3 has 16 residues. The CDR3 bases are TGTGCCAGCAGCTTAAGACTAGCGGGCAACGTGGAGACCCAGTACTTC. Translated, it gives CASSLRLAGNVETQYF.

The chain employs TRBV6-4 and TRBJ1-2; 10 bases agree with TRBD1. The CDR3 length is 14 residues. Germline CDR1 MRHNA, CDR2 SNTAGT. J gave up 4 bases and V 8 bases, and 7 bases lay outside the gene matches. The CDR3 protein is CASRPGQGGYGYTF. The CDR3, as DNA: TGTGCCAGCCGTCCTGGACAGGGGGGCTATGGCTACACCTTC.

This clone was recorded once. The genes are TRBV7-4 and TRBJ2-7, with 7 bases fitting TRBD1. Germline V gene lookup returns CDR1 SGHVT and CDR2 SQSDAQ. Unmatched junction bases numbered 14, after V lost 7 bases and J lost 2 bases. CDR3 size: 16 residues. The CDR3 DNA sequence: TGTGCCAGCATCTGCCATGGGGACAGTGGAACCTACGAGCAGTACTTC. It codes for CASICHGDSGTYEQYF.

The rearrangement uses TRBV4-2 and TRBJ1-5; no clear D. Germline CDR1 is LGHNA and CDR2 is YNFKEQ. V was trimmed by 3 bases and J by 2 bases, leaving 11 bases between them. The CDR3 is 15 residues long. Written as DNA, the CDR3 is TGTGCCAGCAGCCAGGGTCTAGTGGGCAATCAGCCCCAGCATTTT. Its protein product is CASSQGLVGNQPQHF.

The chain recombines TRBV28 with TRBJ2-3; 7 nucleotides line up with TRBD1. After removal of 5 bases from V and 5 bases from J, the junction contained 10 bases not matched to a gene. The CDR3 is made up of 15 amino acids. Germline CDR1 is MDHEN and CDR2 is SYDVKM. The CDR3 is CASSPRQGWRDTQYF. As DNA, the CDR3 is TGTGCCAGCAGTCCCCGACAGGGTTGGAGAGATACGCAGTATTTT.